This TCR beta chain derives from a study of cytomegalovirus exposure and HLA in healthy donors (dated by TCRdb to the late 2010s). About the investigation overall: An earlier analysis of some 620 of the donors reported 276 Gb of sequence data and some 110 million unique TCR beta sequences obtained from about 179 million T cells. In an earlier analysis of 500 to 650 of the donors, high-throughput TCR beta sequencing was used to judge whether each TCR beta V gene segment behaved as functional or pseudogenic. On average, around 240,000 unique TCR beta nucleotide sequences were sequenced per donor among a few hundred genotyped donors of the cohort, with about 19% of those sequences being non-productive. The number of typed donors differed by locus: roughly 629-640 for A, B, C, DRB1 and DQB1; 500 to 550 for DQA1; 606 for DPA1; and about 450 for DPB1. To predict cytomegalovirus infection status, the study combined high-throughput TCR immunosequencing, statistical association of individual TCRs with disease status, and machine learning. Of the 300 to 450 genotyped donors, 81% fell in the genetic ancestry cluster associated with self-reported Caucasian donors. Roughly 5 DR-DQ haplotypes were treated as single units for association and clustering because of strong linkage in the cohort. Using immunosequencing, the study profiled T cell repertoires from about 650 subjects and related those repertoires to cytomegalovirus serostatus. In a later analysis, previously published TCR beta repertoires from 550 to 750 donors were re-analyzed and high-resolution HLA genotyping was added so that TCR occurrence patterns could be studied. HLA typing covered class I and class II loci at four-digit resolution. Rather than using new phenotypic data, the later analysis identified candidate immune exposures from TCR beta sequences and from how often those sequences occurred across donors. Approximately 300 gigabases of sequencing data and approximately 93 million unique TCR sequences were included in an early release covering about 600 HLA-typed donors. All discovery cohort repertoires had been generated on a single sequencing platform. In addition to the first cohort of 666 subjects, a separate validation cohort of 130 or so different subjects was used. Alongside the repertoire data, information on donor age, sex, ethnicity and CMV serostatus was compiled. The study was designed to test whether signatures of past pathogen exposure could be identified by cataloging public T cell receptors. A later genetic analysis used genome-wide SNP genotypes for about 65% of the roughly 700 donors, treating that subset as a discovery cohort.

V sheds 2 bases and J sheds 6 bases, leaving 8 bases between their ends. Reading from cysteine to phenylalanine, the CDR3 counts 13 amino acids. Only the CDR3 part of the read is kept: 39 bases, read in frame from the first base. CDR1 MNHEY and CDR2 SVGAGI were looked up in the germline V gene. Overall study results and their limits: The presence/absence analyses assumed that sequencing depth was roughly uniform across donors, and that assumption may not be true. Specific HLA alleles were associated with 18,000 or so TCR beta sequences at a false discovery rate of 0.05 in a later analysis. Some 16 rarely observed V segments, including chromosome 9 orphons, were excluded from the earlier analysis of 550 to 700 of the donors because counts were too low. The classifier was reported to diagnose cytomegalovirus status with high specificity and sensitivity in both the original and validation cohorts. In a later genetic analysis, fewer N-insertions in productive TCRs were reported among donors in an Asian-associated ancestry cluster than the approximately 670-donor mean. An association between a missense DCLRE1C variant and V-gene and J-gene trimming of TCR beta chains was found in a later genetic analysis and replicated in an independent cohort. Strong co-occurrence of HLA alleles, especially DR and DQ, made assigning TCR associations to individual alleles difficult. The 87-base-pair reads could not distinguish some IMGT-functional V segments, including TRBV6-2 and TRBV6-3, so those segments were excluded. In a later analysis, most CMV-associated TCR beta chains were found to appear HLA-restricted, with HLA associations seemingly driven largely by CMV exposure. A few of the identified cytomegalovirus-associated TCR beta chains were confirmed in vitro to be specific for cytomegalovirus antigens. In this cohort, only TCR beta chains were sequenced, and detectable features were limited by the absence of alpha or paired-chain data. Several of the top co-occurrence clusters appeared to be linked to parvovirus B19, influenza, CMV and Epstein-Barr virus, according to a later analysis. Linkage disequilibrium might explain the correlated functional status among segregating V segments, but an unknown experimental factor could not be ruled out. In an earlier analysis of more than 450 of the donors, most TCR beta V segments were observed in productive rearrangements about 87% or about 30% of the time, broadly matching IMGT annotations. A later analysis found that HLA-associated TCR beta chains were more clonally expanded and had lower generation probabilities than equally common non-associated chains. A cluster of highly shared sequence variants was judged likely to represent a technical artifact of the sequencing pipeline. The study listed 164 TCR beta chains as associated with cytomegalovirus. For the cohort, immune exposure information was limited to CMV serostatus. A later analysis found that TCR association rates varied across HLA loci, with DRB1 alleles showing the most associated TCRs and HLA-C alleles the fewest. Across donors, most TCR sequences were observed very rarely, whereas some public TCRs were present in many individuals. Because some donors lacked HLA typing at each locus, the association tests relied only on the typed subset. The authors suggested that the approach could potentially be generalized to other disease states and immunological phenotypes. A further reported finding was that TCR beta sequences accurately predicted the HLA-A and HLA-B alleles for most subjects in the first cohort.

Library method: the immunoSEQ multiplex PCR assay. A mixture of 60 forward primers for TCR Vbeta segments and 13 reverse primers for TCR Jbeta segments was used in the multiplex PCR. The CDR3 region of rearranged TCR beta genes was amplified from genomic DNA with a multiplex PCR assay. On the Illumina HiSeq System, the amplified TCR beta libraries were sequenced as 87-base-pair reads. In the authors' own workflow: A later analysis tallied 75 million to 95 million unique TCR beta chains across the 666 repertoires, and 10 million to 11 million of those chains were shared by two or more donors. Raw reads were error-corrected and collapsed into unique sequences by a nearest-neighbor algorithm in which closely related sequences were merged to remove PCR and sequencing errors. V, D and J gene segments were assigned by aligning CDR3 sequences to IMGT reference sequences. For a sequence to be retained, a match of at least six nucleotides was required to both a V gene segment and a J gene segment. Rearrangements were classified as productive when the CDR3 lacked stop codons and remained in frame with V and J, and all other rearrangements were classified as non-productive. CDR3 was defined by IMGT convention, running from the second conserved V-encoded cysteine to the conserved J-encoded phenylalanine. Sequences without an unambiguous match to a single V gene segment were excluded from the earlier analysis of about 640 of the donors. In an earlier analysis of about 590 of the donors, a V segment was called functional when productive rearrangements were above 56.7%, and segregating when the standard deviation between donors exceeded 5%. A statistical classification framework was built to diagnose cytomegalovirus status from the catalog of TCR beta chain sequences. In a later analysis, V and J genes were assigned by comparing TCR nucleotide sequences against IMGT/GENE-DB human TR gene sequences. A later analysis assigned CDR3 sequences and most-parsimonious VDJ recombination scenarios with the TCRdist pipeline. In a later analysis, each TCR beta chain was defined by its CDR3 amino acid sequence together with its V-gene family, and reads lacking a unique V-gene family were excluded. In a later analysis, several hundred highly shared, low-generation-probability nucleotide sequences were removed to address suspected cross-contamination and a sequencing artifact. In a later analysis, a clonal expansion index was calculated for each public chain from normalized within-repertoire ranks of inferred template counts. A later analysis computed generation probabilities with a VDJ recombination model fitted to out-of-frame rearrangements, and checked the results against IGoR. In a later analysis, hypergeometric tests were used to score TCR-TCR, TCR-HLA and TCR-CMV co-occurrence, with a repertoire-size bias correction applied to TCR pairs. In a later analysis, false discovery rates were estimated by permuting HLA or CMV assignments 20 times. In a later analysis, co-occurring TCRs were grouped using DBSCAN, and TCRdist sequence similarity was added for clustering within HLA-allele-positive subsets. Repertoires with fewer than 30,000 or more than 120,000 public chains were left out of co-occurrence clustering, as were five repertoires with anomalous nucleotide sharing. TCRdb provides this immuneACCESS table in a form limited to in-frame rearrangements. Some clones are lacking; in checked studies, under half of them reflect an unresolved V gene, and why the rest are absent is not known. The V and J calls and clone size come from that table; D and trimming were worked out from the DNA. The sample table holds about 92,000 clones, of which 81% were seen once. The top ten constitute roughly 1.1% of the sample.

A remark on this clone: Its antigen is unknown. No base quality information exists; no much larger clone differs at one position.

In total, approximately 690 healthy bone marrow donors made up the cohort. At the time of sampling, every cohort member was nominally healthy, though immune exposures that went unrecorded were likely present. The donor was CMV seropositive and was included in the group of some 290 seropositive cohort members. A peripheral blood sample was provided by each donor, and peripheral blood mononuclear cells were used for TCR beta sequencing. The Qiagen DNeasy Blood Extraction Kit was used to extract genomic DNA from the blood cell samples. This receptor was obtained from a girl aged 2-10 years in good health and CMV-seropositive. The sample was PBMCs. The V gene is TRBV6-5 and the J gene is TRBJ1-5; no D gene call is confident. The bases are TGTGCCAGCAGTTACGCCCCAGGTCAGCCCCAGCATTTT. The encoded protein is CASSYAPGQPQHF.